A single sample gave rise to the 11 T cell receptor beta chains below, sequenced in a study of cytomegalovirus exposure and HLA in healthy donors. PCR involved 60 Vbeta and 13 Jbeta primers. Here immunoSEQ multiplex PCR was the method, and the copy in TCRdb shows in-frame clones only, minus some. The table has about 150,000 clones, approximately 88% seen once. Sequencing input: PBMCs. Every receptor here comes from a woman aged 40-49 years in good health and CMV-seronegative.

For this clone: The junction does not match germline at one end; this may be a read error. This chain connects TRBV5-4 to TRBJ2-5; 8 nucleotides match TRBD2. CDR3 size: 16 residues. The germline CDR1 and CDR2 sequences are SGHNT and YYREEE (reference sequence). Here the CDR3 DNA reads TGTGTCAGCAGCTTCGGGGGGGGAGGGGGACGGGAGACCCAGTACTTC. It translates to CVSSFGGGGGRETQYF.

V and J are TRBV9 and TRBJ1-2; 8 nucleotides agree with TRBD1. Germline lookup yields CDR1 SGDLS and CDR2 YYNGEE. V shed 3 bases, J shed 5 bases, and the junction held 18 bases outside the gene matches. The CDR3 is made up of 18 amino acids. CDR3 DNA: TGTGCCAGCAGCGCGGACAGGGTCCTTGGTATCGGGATATATGGCTACACCTTC. Protein product: CASSADRVLGIGIYGYTF.

The chain combines TRBV7-9 with TRBJ2-7; possibly TRBD2 for D (5 bases). This CDR3 region has 14 residues. Looked up from germline, CDR1 is SEHNR and CDR2 is FQNEAQ (reference sequence). V was cut by 5 bases and J by 3 bases, with 14 bases left in between. Here the CDR3 reads CASSSTSSLYEQYF. DNA for the CDR3: TGTGCCAGCAGCAGTACTAGTTCTCTCTACGAGCAGTACTTC.

The chain employs TRBV10-3 and TRBJ2-7, with 10 positions matching TRBD2. The ends lost 4 bases at V and 0 bases at J; junction bases unmatched: 3. The CDR3 has 15 amino acids. CDR1 and CDR2 from the germline V gene are ENHRY and SYGVKD. DNA of the CDR3: TGTGCCATCAGTGGATCTAGCGGGGGCTCCTACGAGCAGTACTTC. Protein: CAISGSSGGSYEQYF.

V and J are TRBV4-2 and TRBJ2-7; 8 bases align to TRBD2. This CDR3 has 17 amino acids. Germline V lookup: CDR1 LGHNA, CDR2 YNFKEQ. Trimming took 4 bases from V and 3 from J; bases not matched to a gene: 14. In nucleotides, the CDR3 is TGTGCCAGCAGCCGCTCCGCCCTTGAAGCGGGAGTCTACGAGCAGTACTTC. Its translation is CASSRSALEAGVYEQYF.

The chain is built from TRBV19 and TRBJ2-7; D remains ambiguous. The CDR3 runs to 14 residues. Germline V gives CDR1 LNHDA, CDR2 SQIVND (reference sequence). V was shortened by 3 bases and J by 5 bases, with 14 bases between the two germline ends. The CDR3 DNA reads as TGTGCCAGTAGTATTCCCGGGTTGAGGAACGAGCAGTACTTC. It codes for CASSIPGLRNEQYF.

The chain links TRBV5-4 to TRBJ1-2; no clear D gene. The CDR3 has 15 amino acids. In germline, CDR1 is SGHNT, CDR2 YYREEE (reference sequence). V was shortened by 4 bases and J by 4 bases, with 17 bases between the two germline ends. CDR3 region: CASSGTGRPFYGYTF. For the CDR3, the DNA is TGTGCCAGCAGCGGAACCGGCAGGCCCTTCTATGGCTACACCTTC.

The chain carries TRBV5-4 and TRBJ2-2; 11 bases map to TRBD1. CDR1 and CDR2 (germline): SGHNT, YYREEE (reference sequence). CDR3 size: 15 residues. Trimming took 5 bases from V and 4 from J; bases not matched to a gene: 4. The CDR3 protein is CASRGQGVGTGELFF. The CDR3 region has the DNA TGTGCCAGCAGGGGACAGGGGGTCGGCACCGGGGAGCTGTTTTTT.

The chain employs TRBV10-3 and TRBJ2-6, with 7 bases matching TRBD1. With 10 bases clipped from V and 2 bases from J, the junction kept 11 bases outside the gene matches. From germline, CDR1 is ENHRY and CDR2 SYGVKD. This CDR3 has 16 amino acids. The CDR3 reads CATRQGEMAGANVLTF. The DNA of the CDR3 is TGTGCCACCCGACAGGGAGAGATGGCTGGGGCCAACGTCCTGACTTTC.

The gene calls are TRBV6-6 and TRBJ2-7, with TRBD2 matching 7 bases. The CDR3 consists of 15 residues. With V trimmed by 8 bases and J by 0 bases, 10 bases remained unmatched. Germline V gene lookup returns CDR1 MNHNY and CDR2 SVGAGI (reference sequence). CDR3 in amino acids: CASANPGLSSYEQYF. The CDR3 bases are TGTGCCAGCGCCAACCCGGGACTATCCTCCTACGAGCAGTACTTC.

The rearrangement links TRBV6-5 to TRBJ2-7; perhaps TRBD1 as D (6 bases). V lost 0 bases, J lost 3 bases, and 9 bases lay in between. This CDR3 region has 14 residues. Per the germline V gene, CDR1 is MNHEY and CDR2 is SVGAGI. The CDR3 DNA reads as TGTGCCAGCAGTTACTCACGGGACAACTACGAGCAGTACTTC. Translation gives CASSYSRDNYEQYF.